Included here is one TCR beta chain sequence, with context. The data were taken from a study of cytomegalovirus exposure and HLA in healthy donors. Germline V gene lookup returns CDR1 SGHRS and CDR2 YFSETQ. The CDR3 totals 17 residues. The V end lost 2 bases, the J end lost 0 bases, and 15 bases lay between the germline ends. PCR involved 60 Vbeta and 13 Jbeta primers. Sequenced by immunoSEQ multiplex PCR; TCRdb stores in-frame clones only, minus some. The data contain under 200,000 clones, 80% to 90% of them singletons. The gene calls are TRBV5-1 and TRBJ1-3; no clear D. Sequencing input: PBMCs. The sequence was collected from a man aged 18 to 29 in good health and CMV-seropositive. The CDR3 sequence: CASSLLGPLSSGNTIYF. For the CDR3, the DNA is TGCGCCAGCAGCTTACTAGGACCGTTGAGCTCTGGAAACACCATATATTTT.